This is a list of T cell receptor beta chains from one sample in a study of T cells in Graves' hyperthyroidism and ophthalmopathy. Each CDR3 protein gets one entry after TCRdb re-called the multiplex PCR reads with MiXCR. This table holds roughly 110,000 distinct CDR3 sequences, about 17% found once. Material: blood. The receptors originated from a woman between 50 and 59 years old with Graves' hyperthyroidism. Both conserved end residues are part of each CDR3. The D gene is left open where the match is weak. Rows may omit the clone size; those that give it use once, few, many or a size class.

16	many	TRBV5-1	.	TRBJ2-1	TGCGCCAGCAGCGTCTTATGGGGTGCCGAATACAATGAGCAGTTCTTC	CASSVLWGAEYNEQFF
13	many	TRBV13	TRBD2	TRBJ2-2	TGTGCCAGCAGCCGGACTAGCGCCGGGGAGCTGTTTTTT	CASSRTSAGELFF
15	many	TRBV7-3	TRBD1	TRBJ2-3	TGTGCCAGCAGCTTTACCGGGACAGGGATTGATACGCAGTATTTT	CASSFTGTGIDTQYF
13	many	TRBV12-3/TRBV12-4	.	TRBJ2-7	TGTGCCAGCAGCTTAAGGGGGGGGTACGAGCAGTACTTC	CASSLRGGYEQYF
15	many	TRBV6-1	.	TRBJ1-2	TGTGCCAGCAGTGAAGCCGGGGGTTTTTTCGATGGCTACACCTTC	CASSEAGGFFDGYTF
12	many	TRBV7-9	.	TRBJ1-2	TGTGCCAGCAGCTTAAGTCTGGGCCAGGGCACCTTC	CASSLSLGQGTF
16	.	TRBV6-1	TRBD1	TRBJ1-4	TGTGCCAGCAGGAAGAAACAGGGGGCGTCTAATGAAAAACTGTTTTTT	CASRKKQGASNEKLFF
14	many	TRBV6-1	.	TRBJ2-1	TGTGCCAGCAGTCCTTTGACTAAATACAATGAGCAGTTCTTC	CASSPLTKYNEQFF
17	many	TRBV6-1	TRBD1	TRBJ2-3	TGTGCCAGCAGACCGGGGACAGGGAGATCCCGCACAGATACGCAGTATTTT	CASRPGTGRSRTDTQYF
14	many	TRBV3-1	.	TRBJ2-2	TGTGCCAGCAGCCAAGTATTAGCGCCCGGGGAGCTGTTTTTT	CASSQVLAPGELFF
12	many	TRBV20-1	.	TRBJ2-5	TGCAGTGCCACGGATGCGAAAGAGACCCAGTACTTC	CSATDAKETQYF
14	.	TRBV18	.	TRBJ2-5	TGTGCCAGCTCACCACTCCGCCCCCTGGAGACCCAGTACTTC	CASSPLRPLETQYF
14	many	TRBV12-3/TRBV12-4	TRBD1	TRBJ2-4	TGTGCCAGCAGTAAGGGACAGGTTTTGAACATTCAGTACTTC	CASSKGQVLNIQYF
14	many	TRBV6-1	.	TRBJ1-1	TGTGCCAGCAGTGCCCGGTCGGGGAACACTGAAGCTTTCTTT	CASSARSGNTEAFF
14	many	TRBV2	.	TRBJ2-7	TGTGCCAGCAGTGAACAGCGGTGGCCCTACGAGCAGTACTTC	CASSEQRWPYEQYF
14	many	TRBV28	.	TRBJ2-2	TGTGCCAGCAGTTTCAGGGTGAACACCGGGGAGCTGTTTTTT	CASSFRVNTGELFF
16	.	TRBV27	TRBD1	TRBJ2-3	TGTGCCAGCAGTAGCGGGACAGGGGGCGCGGGAGATACGCAGTATTTT	CASSSGTGGAGDTQYF
16	many	TRBV19	TRBD1	TRBJ1-2	TGTGCCAGTAGTGTTACCGGGACAGGGGATTTCTATGGCTACACCTTC	CASSVTGTGDFYGYTF
15	many	TRBV5-1	.	TRBJ2-5	TGCGCCAGCAGTCCTTCCGGACGGGTGGAAGAGACCCAGTACTTC	CASSPSGRVEETQYF
13	many	TRBV11-1	.	TRBJ2-1	TGTGCCAGCAGCATAAGGACTAACAATGAGCAGTTCTTC	CASSIRTNNEQFF
13	.	TRBV28	.	TRBJ2-7	TGTGCCAGCAGTGCCCGGACAGACAATGAGCAGTACTTC	CASSARTDNEQYF
14	few	TRBV2	TRBD2	TRBJ2-1	TGTGCCAGCCTAGCGGGGCTATCCTACAATGAGCAGTTCTTC	CASLAGLSYNEQFF
14	many	TRBV7-8	.	TRBJ2-7	TGTGCCAGCAGCACCCGGGACTTGATCTACGAGCAGTACTTC	CASSTRDLIYEQYF
13	many	TRBV24-1	TRBD2	TRBJ2-7	TGTGCCACCTCAGCGGGAGTCGGCTACGAGCAGTACTTC	CATSAGVGYEQYF
12	.	TRBV7-9	.	TRBJ2-7	TGTGCCAGCAGCTTACAAGGCGTCGAGCAGTACTTC	CASSLQGVEQYF
15	.	TRBV10-3	.	TRBJ2-7	TGTGCCATCAGTGAGTCGCAGAGTTACCCCTACGAGCAGTACTTC	CAISESQSYPYEQYF
12	.	TRBV15	.	TRBJ2-1	TGTGCCACCAGCAGCGGGGACAATGAGCAGTTCTTC	CATSSGDNEQFF
12	many	TRBV12-3/TRBV12-4	.	TRBJ1-3	TGTGCCTCTGCGTTCTCTGGAAACACCATATATTTT	CASAFSGNTIYF
15	many	TRBV10-2	TRBD2	TRBJ2-1	TGCGCCAGCTCCCCGGGACTAGCGGGAAACAATGAGCAGTTCTTC	CASSPGLAGNNEQFF
15	.	TRBV6-2/TRBV6-3	.	TRBJ1-1	TGTGCCAGCCAGGGGTCGGCAATGAAGAACACTGAAGCTTTCTTT	CASQGSAMKNTEAFF
15	many	TRBV10-3	TRBD1	TRBJ1-2	TGTGCCATCAGTGAGGTGGGACAGGGAAACTATGGCTACACCTTC	CAISEVGQGNYGYTF
16	few	TRBV3-1	TRBD1	TRBJ2-7	TGTACCAGCAGCAAAGAAATCCGGGACAGTTCCTACGAGCAGTACTTC	CTSSKEIRDSSYEQYF
14	many	TRBV6-5	.	TRBJ1-1	TGTGCCAGCAGTTACTCAGGGATGAACACTGAAGCTTTCTTT	CASSYSGMNTEAFF
14	.	TRBV5-4	.	TRBJ2-5	TGTGCCAGCAGCTTCTCCCCGGAGTCAAAGACCCAGTACTTC	CASSFSPESKTQYF
14	many	TRBV5-1	TRBD1	TRBJ1-1	TGCGCCAGCAGCGGTGGGACAGCGAACACTGAAGCTTTCTTT	CASSGGTANTEAFF
14	many	TRBV20-1	TRBD2	TRBJ2-1	TGCAGTGCTAAGACTAGCGGGATTTCGAATGAGCAGTTCTTC	CSAKTSGISNEQFF
13	.	TRBV6-4	.	TRBJ1-4	TGTGCCAGGGGTTTACAGCCTAATGAAAAACTGTTTTTT	CARGLQPNEKLFF
17	many	TRBV28	TRBD2	TRBJ2-1	TGTGCCAGCAGTTCCTCCGGGACTAGCGGTGAGTGGAATGAGCAGTTCTTC	CASSSSGTSGEWNEQFF
17	.	TRBV5-1	TRBD1	TRBJ2-2	TGCGCCAGCAGCTCCACGGGACCGGACAGGTACACCGGGGAGCTGTTTTTT	CASSSTGPDRYTGELFF
13	many	TRBV6-5	.	TRBJ1-2	TGTGCCAGCAGTTACTCGGATATGGCGCGCTACACCTTC	CASSYSDMARYTF